Listed here are 15 T cell receptor beta chains from one sample, sequenced in a study of early T cells in non-severe SARS-CoV-2 infection. TCRdb reprocessed the 5' RACE reads via MiXCR and lists one record per CDR3 protein. The profile shows tens of thousands of distinct CDR3 sequences, 4% to 4.5% of them singletons. Specimen: whole blood. The receptors come from an adult who was a healthcare worker with PCR-confirmed SARS-CoV-2 infection or an uninfected control (not recorded which).

This clonotype has ten or more counts. V and J are TRBV5-4 and TRBJ2-1; 9 bases agree with TRBD2. From germline, CDR1 is SGHNT and CDR2 YYREEE (reference sequence). The CDR3 contains 17 residues. Germline trimming cut 4 bases from V and 7 bases from J; bases unmatched to any gene: 15. CDR3 amino acids: CASSPPPVLAGSNEQFF. CDR3 DNA: TGTGCCAGCAGCCCTCCCCCCGTTCTAGCGGGAAGTAATGAGCAGTTCTTC.

Many counts were recorded for this clonotype. The chain combines TRBV2 with TRBJ2-7; 7 bases agree with TRBD2. CDR3 length: 15 residues. V dropped 0 bases and J dropped 2; count of bases not matched to a gene: 4. Germline lookup yields CDR1 SNHLY and CDR2 FYNNEI. CDR3 loop: CASSEASGPAYEQYF. CDR3 DNA: TGTGCCAGCAGTGAAGCTAGCGGGCCCGCCTACGAGCAGTACTTC. The variable domain in full, with the rest retrieved from reference TRBV2 and TRBJ2-7, is EPEVTQTPSHQVTQMGQEVILRCVPISNHLYFYWYRQILGQKVEFLVSFYNNEISEKSEIFDDQFSVERPDGSNFTLKIRSTKLEDSAMYFCASSEASGPAYEQYFGPGTRLTVT.

This clonotype was seen at least ten times. V gene TRBV19 combines with J gene TRBJ2-6; 10 bases align to TRBD1. CDR3 length: 17 amino acids. Trimming removed 4 bases from V and 4 bases from J; junction bases left unmatched: 7. From germline, CDR1 is LNHDA and CDR2 SQIVND (reference sequence). The CDR3 is CASSTTGTGDGANVLTF. In DNA form, the CDR3 reads TGTGCCAGTAGTACCACCGGGACAGGGGACGGGGCCAACGTCCTGACTTTC.

This clonotype was seen at least ten times. The chain links TRBV20-1 to TRBJ2-7; TRBD1 matches at 10 bases. Trimming at V came to 3 bases and at J to 1 base, leaving 9 bases not matched to a gene. Germline loops: CDR1 DFQATT, CDR2 SNEGSKA (reference sequence). This CDR3 is built from 16 residues. The CDR3 protein is CSARGQGPSTSYEQYF. In nucleotides, the CDR3 is TGCAGTGCTAGGGGACAGGGGCCCTCAACTTCCTACGAGCAGTACTTC.

This clonotype was seen at least ten times. V is TRBV3-1 and J is TRBJ2-1, with D perhaps matching TRBD1 or TRBD2 (5 bases each). V lost 6 bases and J lost 3, with 12 bases in between. CDR1 is LGHDT, CDR2 YNNKEL, per germline (reference sequence). The CDR3 is 14 amino acids. The CDR3 DNA reads as TGTGCCAGCAGTCCGAGGGGCGACTACAATGAGCAGTTCTTC. Its translation is CASSPRGDYNEQFF.

A few counts support this clonotype. J is TRBJ1-4 and V is TRBV19; TRBD1 matches 12 bases. CDR1 and CDR2 (germline): LNHDA, SQIVND (reference sequence). CDR3 length: 15 amino acids. J lost 6 bases, V lost 10 bases, and 9 bases had no gene match. CDR3 residues: CATWDRGRIDEKLFF. CDR3 sequence (DNA): TGTGCCACCTGGGACAGGGGGCGGATTGATGAAAAACTGTTTTTT.

The gene calls are TRBV5-1 and TRBJ2-5; tentatively, D is TRBD1 or TRBD2 (6 bases each). Germline V gene data show CDR1 as SGHRS and CDR2 as YFSETQ. Trimming left V 4 bases short and J 5 bases short, with 12 bases between. CDR3 length: 13 residues. The DNA of the CDR3 is TGCGCCAGCAGCACGGGGGCCGGGGAGACCCAGTACTTC. This encodes CASSTGAGETQYF.

This clonotype has more than one count but fewer than ten. The V call is TRBV9, the J call TRBJ2-2; D call uncertain. Germline V gene lookup returns CDR1 SGDLS and CDR2 YYNGEE. Deletions cut 4 bases from V and 6 bases from J, with 13 bases between. The CDR3 covers 14 residues. CDR3 region: CASSPQVDAGELFF. In DNA, the CDR3 is TGTGCCAGCAGCCCTCAAGTCGACGCCGGGGAGCTGTTTTTT.

The genes are TRBV12-3 or TRBV12-4 and TRBJ2-7, with D unclear. This CDR3 region has 14 residues. The V and J ends lost 5 bases and 1 base respectively, with 12 bases between them. CDR3 coding DNA: TGTGCCAGCAGTAACGGCCCGGGTTCCTACGAGCAGTACTTC. Its translation: CASSNGPGSYEQYF.

The table lists this clonotype with many counts. The rearrangement links TRBV10-3 to TRBJ1-1; 7 nucleotides match TRBD1. Germline CDR1 reads ENHRY; CDR2 reads SYGVKD. The CDR3 has 11 residues. J gave up 3 bases and V 10 bases, and 2 bases lay outside the gene matches. CDR3 residues: CATQGDTEAFF. The CDR3 DNA follows: TGTGCCACCCAGGGGGACACTGAAGCTTTCTTT.

Note on this clonotype: The junction departs from the called germline gene at one end, perhaps through a read error. The V gene is TRBV14, the J gene TRBJ2-7; D not resolved. This CDR3 is built from 14 residues. Germline lookup yields CDR1 SGHDN and CDR2 FVKESK. The CDR3 nucleotides are TGTGCCTGCAGCGAGACGCTCTCCGGCCCCGAGCAGTACTTC. Amino acids: CACSETLSGPEQYF.

The chain combines TRBV2 with TRBJ2-1; 8 bases agree with TRBD2. Germline V gene lookup returns CDR1 SNHLY and CDR2 FYNNEI. The CDR3 runs to 14 residues. J lost 1 base, V lost 6 bases, and 2 bases had no gene match. This chain's CDR3 is CASRTGGSYNEQFF. The CDR3 DNA sequence: TGTGCCAGCAGAACGGGAGGGTCCTACAATGAGCAGTTCTTC.

This clonotype has more than one count but fewer than ten. V and J are TRBV29-1 and TRBJ2-1, with a tentative D call TRBD1 (6 bases). CDR1 and CDR2 (germline): SQVTM, ANQGSEA. The CDR3 is made up of 14 amino acids. Trimming removed 3 bases from V and 5 bases from J, with 14 bases in between. The CDR3 here is CSVDQLGADNEQFF. CDR3 nucleotide sequence: TGCAGCGTTGATCAGCTGGGGGCGGACAATGAGCAGTTCTTC.

This clonotype was seen many times. This chain uses TRBV7-9 with TRBJ1-2; weak D call: TRBD1 (6 bases). CDR3 size: 15 residues. V was trimmed by 5 bases and J by 4 bases, leaving 17 bases between them. Germline assignment: CDR1 SEHNR and CDR2 FQNEAQ (reference sequence). This CDR3 reads CASSRRDTTAYGYTF. In DNA form, the CDR3 reads TGTGCCAGCAGCCGTCGGGACACAACCGCCTATGGCTACACCTTC.

The table lists this clonotype with many counts. The chain joins TRBV11-2 to TRBJ2-1; D is perhaps TRBD1 or TRBD2 (5 bases each). The CDR3 contains 15 residues. Trimming cost V 3 bases and J 8 bases, with 17 bases left between them. The germline gives CDR1 SGHAT, CDR2 FQNNGV. The CDR3 region is CASSLGDRGGHEQFF. CDR3 nucleotides: TGTGCCAGCAGCTTGGGAGACAGAGGTGGGCATGAGCAGTTCTTC.